Listed here are 29 T cell receptor beta chains from one sample, sequenced in a study of CD8 T cells in Susac syndrome. It was with random hexamers that roughly 0.45 to 1 ug RNA was reverse transcribed. Using its own MiXCR run on the immunoSEQ multiplex PCR reads, TCRdb lists one record per CDR3 protein. Of roughly 130,000 distinct CDR3 sequences in the sample, just under 95% are singletons; the top ten hold about 0.28%. Sequenced input: CD8+ T cells from PBMCs. These receptors were taken from a human donor with Susac syndrome.

The V gene is TRBV7-8, the J gene TRBJ2-7; 9 nucleotides line up with TRBD2. V was pared by 3 bases and J by 2 bases, with 5 bases of the junction left unmatched. This CDR3 spans 15 amino acids. The germline gives CDR1 SGHVS, CDR2 FQNEAQ. CDR3 loop: CASSFQRGATYEQYF. DNA of the CDR3: TGTGCCAGCAGCTTTCAGCGGGGGGCTACCTACGAGCAGTACTTC.

The chain links TRBV5-1 to TRBJ2-4; the match to TRBD1 covers 10 bases. Per the germline V gene, CDR1 is SGHRS and CDR2 is YFSETQ. The CDR3 runs to 17 residues. The J segment lost 7 bases and the V segment lost 4 bases, leaving 14 bases of the junction unmatched. DNA of the CDR3: TGCGCCAGCAGCCTATGGACAGGGGGGAATAGGGATAACATTCAGTACTTC. This gives the protein CASSLWTGGNRDNIQYF.

This clonotype appeared a few times. The rearrangement uses TRBV29-1 and TRBJ2-2; TRBD1 is a possible D gene (5 bases). The CDR3 runs to 12 residues. Germline CDR1 and CDR2: SQVTM and ANQGSEA. Trimming left V 7 bases short and J 2 bases short, with 8 bases between. In DNA form, the CDR3 reads TGCAGCGCCGACAGAAACACCGGGGAGCTGTTTTTT. It yields the protein CSADRNTGELFF.

This clonotype came up once. This rearrangement joins TRBV2 to TRBJ2-7, with 9 nucleotides matching TRBD1. The CDR3 contains 15 residues. V lost 5 bases to trimming and J lost 2 bases; unmatched junction nucleotides: 7. Germline V gene data show CDR1 as SNHLY and CDR2 as FYNNEI. The CDR3 DNA reads TGTGCCAGCAGTCTCCGGGGGACAGGGACCTACGAGCAGTACTTC. Amino acids: CASSLRGTGTYEQYF.

The chain uses TRBV25-1 and TRBJ1-6, with D perhaps matching TRBD1 (5 bases). CDR3 length equals 13 residues. With 4 bases removed from V and 6 bases from J, the gap between germline ends came to 7 bases. Germline CDR1 reads MGHDK; CDR2 reads SYGVNS. This chain's CDR3 is CASSGGGNSPLHF. The CDR3 DNA is TGTGCCAGCAGTGGGGGGGGTAATTCACCCCTCCACTTT.

The CDR3 reads CASRESNQPQHF. The CDR3 DNA sequence: TGTGCCAGCCGGGAAAGCAATCAGCCCCAGCATTTT. This chain uses TRBV27 with TRBJ1-5; the D is unclear. V lost 8 bases and J 1 base, leaving 6 bases between the germline ends. The CDR3 spans 12 residues. The germline gives CDR1 MNHEY, CDR2 SMNVEV (reference sequence).

The genes are TRBV6-5 and TRBJ1-2; no clear D gene. CDR1 is MNHEY, CDR2 SVGAGI, per germline. This CDR3 spans 16 amino acids. V shed 0 bases and J shed 4 bases, with 15 bases lying between them. CDR3 protein: CASSYSNLAGPYGYTF. As DNA, the CDR3 is TGTGCCAGCAGTTACTCGAATTTGGCAGGACCCTATGGCTACACCTTC.

The chain has TRBV9 and TRBJ1-5; TRBD1 is a possible D gene (5 bases). Germline V CDR1 and CDR2: SGDLS, YYNGEE. The CDR3 spans 15 residues. V lost 0 bases to trimming and J lost 0 bases, with 7 bases between them. Here the CDR3 DNA reads TGTGCCAGCAGCGTAGGCGGGACTAGCAATCAGCCCCAGCATTTT. The encoded protein is CASSVGGTSNQPQHF.

This chain uses TRBV20-1 with TRBJ1-2; D call uncertain. There are 14 residues in the CDR3. V gave up 0 bases and J gave up 6 bases, with 14 bases separating them. The germline gives CDR1 DFQATT, CDR2 SNEGSKA (reference sequence). CDR3 DNA: TGCAGTGCTAGAGATGGTGCCTCGAGGGATGGCTACACCTTC. Amino acids: CSARDGASRDGYTF.

This sequence joins TRBV5-1 and TRBJ2-1; tentatively, D is TRBD2 (5 bases). Germline assignment: CDR1 SGHRS and CDR2 YFSETQ. V was shortened by 4 bases and J by 8 bases, with 10 bases between the two germline ends. The CDR3 consists of 12 residues. CDR3 protein: CASSPLDDEQFF. CDR3 nucleotides: TGCGCCAGCAGCCCACTAGACGATGAGCAGTTCTTC.

The rearrangement links TRBV15 to TRBJ2-1, with TRBD1 identical over 8 bases. The trim removed 1 base at V and 5 bases at J, leaving 4 bases unmatched. The CDR3 spans 15 residues. Germline-derived CDR1 and CDR2 are LNHNV and YYDKDF (reference sequence). CDR3 DNA sequence: TGTGCCACCAGCAGAGCGACAGGGGACCACAATGAGCAGTTCTTC. Translation gives CATSRATGDHNEQFF.

This clonotype has only one observation. The chain is built from TRBV15 and TRBJ2-1; a weak D match, TRBD1 (6 bases). CDR3 size: 17 residues. CDR1 LNHNV and CDR2 YYDKDF come from the germline V gene (reference sequence). The germline V and J ends were trimmed by 3 bases and 6 bases, with 21 bases remaining between them. CDR3 sequence: CATSRDTGQITLNEQFF. The CDR3 DNA follows: TGTGCCACCAGCAGGGACACTGGACAGATTACCCTCAATGAGCAGTTCTTC.

The J gene is TRBJ2-7, the V gene TRBV10-3; D perhaps matches TRBD2 (5 bases). Germline assignment: CDR1 ENHRY and CDR2 SYGVKD. Trimming shortened V by 0 bases and J by 3 bases, and 12 bases separated the two germline ends. The CDR3 consists of 15 residues. In DNA, the CDR3 is TGTGCCATCAGTGAGTCGAGAGACGACTACTACGAGCAGTACTTC. Amino acids: CAISESRDDYYEQYF.

This clonotype was recorded only once. The gene calls are TRBV13 and TRBJ2-5; the match to TRBD2 covers 13 bases. The CDR3 is 16 residues long. V dropped 5 bases and J dropped 5; count of bases not matched to a gene: 8. Germline V gives CDR1 PRHDT, CDR2 FYEKMQ (reference sequence). In DNA form, the CDR3 reads TGTGCCAGCAGCAACCGACTAGCGGGGGGTCGGGAGACCCAGTACTTC. Amino acids: CASSNRLAGGRETQYF.

The CDR3 sequence: CASSLGSGMNTEAFF. In nucleotides, the CDR3 is TGTGCCAGCAGCTTAGGGTCCGGGATGAACACTGAAGCTTTCTTT. This chain joins TRBV11-1 and TRBJ1-1; the D is unclear. Trimming took off 1 base at V and 0 bases at J, with 9 bases between the two ends. This CDR3 has 15 residues. Germline-derived CDR1 and CDR2 are SGHAT and FQDESV (reference sequence).

This chain connects TRBV5-5 to TRBJ2-7; D uncertain. V was clipped by 0 bases and J by 0 bases, with 13 bases between them. The CDR3 spans 16 residues. CDR1 is SGHKS, CDR2 YYEKEE, per germline (reference sequence). As DNA, the CDR3 is TGTGCCAGCAGCTTGGCTTATGGGTCCCGCTCCTACGAGCAGTACTTC. Protein: CASSLAYGSRSYEQYF. The full variable domain, in which reference TRBV5-5 and TRBJ2-7 provide the parts outside the CDR3, is DAGVTQSPTHLIKTRGQQVTLRCSPISGHKSVSWYQQVLGQGPQFIFQYYEKEERGRGNFPDRFSARQFPNYSSELNVNALLLGDSALYLCASSLAYGSRSYEQYFGPGTRLTVT.

The chain uses TRBV27 and TRBJ1-1; TRBD1 agrees at 8 bases. This CDR3 is built from 15 residues. Germline values: CDR1 MNHEY, CDR2 SMNVEV (reference sequence). Trimming cost V 6 bases and J 6 bases; bases outside gene matches: 12. The CDR3 loop reads CASSRGQGLLAEAFF. The CDR3, as DNA: TGTGCCAGCAGCCGAGGACAGGGTCTCCTCGCTGAAGCTTTCTTT.

V gene TRBV12-3 or TRBV12-4 combines with J gene TRBJ1-1; 7 bases are shared with TRBD1. The CDR3 is 15 amino acids. Trimming took 4 bases from V and 1 from J; bases not matched to a gene: 6. The CDR3 spells CASSSRQGSNTEAFF. In DNA form, the CDR3 reads TGTGCCAGCAGTTCGAGACAGGGCTCGAACACTGAAGCTTTCTTT.

The V and J genes are TRBV5-4 and TRBJ2-3, with D unresolved. The CDR3 runs to 14 residues. Germline V gives CDR1 SGHNT, CDR2 YYREEE (reference sequence). V shed 0 bases and J shed 2 bases, with 7 bases lying between them. This CDR3 reads CASSLETLTDTQYF. The DNA for the CDR3 is TGTGCCAGCAGCTTGGAGACACTCACAGATACGCAGTATTTT.

V is TRBV5-4 and J is TRBJ1-6; a weak D match, TRBD1 (5 bases). V shed 4 bases and J shed 13 bases, with 12 bases lying between them. CDR1 is SGHNT and CDR2 is YYREEE in the germline V gene (reference sequence). The length of the CDR3 is 12 residues. The CDR3: CASSEDSSPLHF. The DNA for the CDR3 is TGTGCCAGCAGCGAAGACAGCTCCCCCCTCCACTTT.

CDR3 in amino acids: CASSLEAATYNEQFF. In DNA, the CDR3 is TGCGCCAGCAGCTTGGAAGCGGCGACTTACAATGAGCAGTTCTTC. The genes are TRBV5-1 and TRBJ2-1, with TRBD2 as a possible D gene (5 bases). Germline V gene sequence: CDR1 SGHRS, CDR2 YFSETQ. V was shortened by 0 bases and J by 4 bases, with 11 bases between the two germline ends. The CDR3 has 15 amino acids.

The genes are TRBV20-1 and TRBJ2-3; 9 nucleotides match TRBD1. With V trimmed by 6 bases and J by 2 bases, 18 bases remained unmatched. Looked up from germline, CDR1 is DFQATT and CDR2 is SNEGSKA (reference sequence). The CDR3 length is 18 residues. In nucleotides, the CDR3 is TGCAGTGCCAAGAGTACCGACCCGGGACAGGGAACCACAGATACGCAGTATTTT. This translates into CSAKSTDPGQGTTDTQYF.

This sequence joins TRBV20-1 and TRBJ2-2; possibly TRBD2 for D (5 bases). The V gene lost 6 bases and the J gene lost 2 bases, with 10 bases spanning the gap. Germline V gene lookup returns CDR1 DFQATT and CDR2 SNEGSKA (reference sequence). The CDR3 contains 13 residues. CDR3 in DNA: TGCAGTGCCAAGAGGGTCAACACCGGGGAGCTGTTTTTT. The encoded protein is CSAKRVNTGELFF.

The chain links TRBV12-5 to TRBJ1-2; tentative D call: TRBD1 (5 bases). This CDR3 region has 14 residues. V lost 5 bases to trimming and J lost 3 bases, with 13 bases between them. CDR1 and CDR2 (germline): LGHNT, FRNRAP. The CDR3: CASGLSTDYYGYTF. The CDR3 bases are TGTGCTAGTGGTCTCTCGACAGACTACTATGGCTACACCTTC.

The V gene is TRBV29-1, the J gene TRBJ2-1; a weak D match, TRBD2 (6 bases). Trimming left V 2 bases short and J 7 bases short, with 15 bases between. The CDR3 runs to 14 residues. Germline assignment: CDR1 SQVTM and CDR2 ANQGSEA. Written as DNA, the CDR3 is TGCAGCGTTGAATCCGTAGCGGAGAGGAATGAGCAGTTCTTC. Translated: CSVESVAERNEQFF.

The gene calls are TRBV29-1 and TRBJ2-7; weak D call: TRBD2 (7 bases). Trimming took 6 bases from V and 5 from J, leaving 20 bases between them. Per the germline V gene, CDR1 is SQVTM and CDR2 is ANQGSEA. This CDR3 is 14 amino acids long. CDR3: CSVAPGGRIHEQYF. In DNA form, the CDR3 reads TGCAGCGTGGCTCCGGGGGGCAGAATCCACGAGCAGTACTTC.

This chain joins TRBV29-1 and TRBJ1-2, with 9 bases aligning to TRBD1. Germline values: CDR1 SQVTM, CDR2 ANQGSEA. The J segment lost 8 bases and the V segment lost 4 bases, leaving 11 bases of the junction unmatched. The CDR3 contains 14 residues. For the CDR3, the DNA is TGCAGCGTTGGGGCGACAGGGGGAAACAAGGGCTACACCTTC. Protein: CSVGATGGNKGYTF.

The V call is TRBV29-1, the J call TRBJ1-4; D not certain. The CDR3 extends over 14 amino acids. Germline V gene sequence: CDR1 SQVTM, CDR2 ANQGSEA. The V gene lost 6 bases and the J gene lost 8 bases, with 19 bases spanning the gap. This chain's CDR3 is CSVSSWNIQEKLFF. In nucleotides, the CDR3 is TGCAGCGTCTCCTCCTGGAACATTCAAGAAAAACTGTTTTTT.

This clonotype was found a few times. This rearrangement joins TRBV11-2 to TRBJ1-1; D gene unclear. V lost 5 bases to trimming and J lost 1 base, with 8 bases between them. The CDR3 has 13 amino acids. Per the germline V gene, CDR1 is SGHAT and CDR2 is FQNNGV. DNA of the CDR3: TGTGCCAGCAGCCCTACACCGAACACTGAAGCTTTCTTT. As protein: CASSPTPNTEAFF.